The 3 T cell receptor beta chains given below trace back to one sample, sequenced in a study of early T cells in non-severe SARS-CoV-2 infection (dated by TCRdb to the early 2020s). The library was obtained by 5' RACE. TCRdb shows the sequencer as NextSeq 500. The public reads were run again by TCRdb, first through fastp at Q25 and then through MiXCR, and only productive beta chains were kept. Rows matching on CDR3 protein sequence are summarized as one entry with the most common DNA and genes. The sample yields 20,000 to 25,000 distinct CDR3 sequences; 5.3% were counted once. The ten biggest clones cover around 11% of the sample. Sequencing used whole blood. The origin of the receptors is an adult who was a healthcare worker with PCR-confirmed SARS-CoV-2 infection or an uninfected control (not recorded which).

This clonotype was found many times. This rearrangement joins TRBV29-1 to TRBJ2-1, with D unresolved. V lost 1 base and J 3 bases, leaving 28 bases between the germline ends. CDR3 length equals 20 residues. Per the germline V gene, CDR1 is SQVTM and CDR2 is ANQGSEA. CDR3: CSVEVGSPRPGHYYYNEQFF. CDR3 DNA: TGCAGCGTTGAAGTTGGCAGTCCCCGACCGGGCCACTACTACTACAATGAGCAGTTCTTC.

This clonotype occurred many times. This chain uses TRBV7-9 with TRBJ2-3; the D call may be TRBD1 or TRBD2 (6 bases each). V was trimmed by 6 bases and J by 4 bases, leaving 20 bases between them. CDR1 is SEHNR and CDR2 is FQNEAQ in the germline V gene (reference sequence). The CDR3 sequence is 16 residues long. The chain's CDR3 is CASRSTSGGASDTQYF. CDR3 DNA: TGTGCCAGCAGATCAACCTCCGGGGGCGCCTCAGATACGCAGTATTTT. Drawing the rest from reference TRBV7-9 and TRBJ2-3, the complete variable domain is DTGVSQNPRHKITKRGQNVTFRCDPISEHNRLYWYRQTLGQGPEFLTYFQNEAQLEKSRLLSDRFSAERPKGSFSTLEIQRTEQGDSAMYLCASRSTSGGASDTQYFGPGTRLTVL.

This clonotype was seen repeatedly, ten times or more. CDR3 in amino acids: CASSIESRRQGAYEQYV. The CDR3 bases are TGTGCCAGCAGCATAGAAAGCCGAAGACAGGGAGCCTACGAGCAGTACGTC. The chain has TRBV21-1 and TRBJ2-7; the table's D call of TRBD1 was not tested on the DNA. TRBV21-1 is an annotated pseudogene. The CDR3 runs 17 residues.